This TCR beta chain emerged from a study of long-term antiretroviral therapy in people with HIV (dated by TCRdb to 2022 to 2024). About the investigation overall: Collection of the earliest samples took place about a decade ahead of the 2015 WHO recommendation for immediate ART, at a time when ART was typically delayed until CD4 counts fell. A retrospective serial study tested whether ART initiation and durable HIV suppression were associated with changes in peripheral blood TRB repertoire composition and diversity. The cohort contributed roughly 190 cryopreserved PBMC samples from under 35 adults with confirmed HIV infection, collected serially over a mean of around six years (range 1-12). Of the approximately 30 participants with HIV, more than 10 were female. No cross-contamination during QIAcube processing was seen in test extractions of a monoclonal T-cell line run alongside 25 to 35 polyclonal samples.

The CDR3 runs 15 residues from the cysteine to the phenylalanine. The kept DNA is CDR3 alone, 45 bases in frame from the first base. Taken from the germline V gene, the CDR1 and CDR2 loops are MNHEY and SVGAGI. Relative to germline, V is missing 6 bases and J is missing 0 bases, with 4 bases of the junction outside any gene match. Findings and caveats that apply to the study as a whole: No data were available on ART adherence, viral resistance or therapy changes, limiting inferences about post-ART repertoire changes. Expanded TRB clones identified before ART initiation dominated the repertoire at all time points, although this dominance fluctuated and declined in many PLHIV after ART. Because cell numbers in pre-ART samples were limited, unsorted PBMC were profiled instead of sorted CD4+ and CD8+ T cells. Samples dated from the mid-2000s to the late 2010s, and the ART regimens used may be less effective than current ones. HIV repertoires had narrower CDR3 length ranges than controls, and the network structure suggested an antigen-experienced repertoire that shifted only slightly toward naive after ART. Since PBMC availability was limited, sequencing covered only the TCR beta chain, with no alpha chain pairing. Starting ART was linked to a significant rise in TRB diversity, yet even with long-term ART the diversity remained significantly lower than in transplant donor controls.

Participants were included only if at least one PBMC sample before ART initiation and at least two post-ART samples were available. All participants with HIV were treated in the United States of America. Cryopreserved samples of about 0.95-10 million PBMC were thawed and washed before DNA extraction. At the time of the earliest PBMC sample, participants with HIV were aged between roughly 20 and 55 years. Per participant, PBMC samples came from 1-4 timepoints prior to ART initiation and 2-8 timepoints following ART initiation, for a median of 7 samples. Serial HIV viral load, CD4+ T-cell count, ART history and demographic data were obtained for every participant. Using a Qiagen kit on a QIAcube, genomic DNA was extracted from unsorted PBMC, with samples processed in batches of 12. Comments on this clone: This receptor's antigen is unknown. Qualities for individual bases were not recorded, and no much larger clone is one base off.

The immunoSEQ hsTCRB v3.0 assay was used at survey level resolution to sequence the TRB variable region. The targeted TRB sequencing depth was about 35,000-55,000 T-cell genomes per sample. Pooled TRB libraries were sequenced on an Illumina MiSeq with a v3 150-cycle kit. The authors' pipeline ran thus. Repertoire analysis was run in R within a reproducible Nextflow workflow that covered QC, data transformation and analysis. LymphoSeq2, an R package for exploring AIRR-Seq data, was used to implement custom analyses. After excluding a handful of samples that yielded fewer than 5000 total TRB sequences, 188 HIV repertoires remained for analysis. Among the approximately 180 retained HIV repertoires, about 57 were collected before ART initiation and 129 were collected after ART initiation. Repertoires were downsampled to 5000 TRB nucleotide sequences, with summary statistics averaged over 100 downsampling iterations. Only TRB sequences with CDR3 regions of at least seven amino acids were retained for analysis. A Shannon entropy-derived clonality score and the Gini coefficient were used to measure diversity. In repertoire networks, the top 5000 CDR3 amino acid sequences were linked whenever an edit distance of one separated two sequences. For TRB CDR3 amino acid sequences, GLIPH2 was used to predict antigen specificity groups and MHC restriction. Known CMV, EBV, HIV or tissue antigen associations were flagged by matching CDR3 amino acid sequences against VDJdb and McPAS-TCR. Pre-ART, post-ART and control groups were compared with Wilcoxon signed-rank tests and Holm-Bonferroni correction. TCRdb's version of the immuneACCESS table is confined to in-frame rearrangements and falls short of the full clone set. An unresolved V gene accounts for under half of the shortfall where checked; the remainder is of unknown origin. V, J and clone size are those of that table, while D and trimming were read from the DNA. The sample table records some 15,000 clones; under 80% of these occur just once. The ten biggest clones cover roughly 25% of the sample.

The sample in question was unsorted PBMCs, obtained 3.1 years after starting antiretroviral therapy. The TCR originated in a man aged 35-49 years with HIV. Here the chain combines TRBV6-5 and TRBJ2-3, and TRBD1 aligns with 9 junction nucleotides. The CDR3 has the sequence CASRKTGGSTDTQYF. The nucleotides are TGTGCCAGCAGGAAGACAGGGGGGAGCACAGATACGCAGTATTTT.